The next 29 T cell receptor beta chains were all read from a single sample in a study of graft-versus-host responses after intestinal transplantation. TCRdb keeps only in-frame clones here, not all; method: immunoSEQ multiplex PCR. This table has tens of thousands of clones, roughly nine tenths appearing once. For these receptors, no antigen is known. The sample in question was unstimulated CD8+ T cells sorted from spleen or lymph node cells, obtained before intestinal transplant. These receptors were collected from a human donor who received an intestinal transplant.

To note about this clone: Within the sample, other DNA sequences also encode this same CDR3. The V call is TRBV27, the J call TRBJ2-7; 11 bases fit TRBD2. The trim removed 5 bases at V and 3 bases at J, leaving 3 bases unmatched. In germline, CDR1 is MNHEY, CDR2 SMNVEV (reference sequence). This CDR3 region has 14 residues. The CDR3 DNA follows: TGTGCCAGCAGTCCTACTAGCGGGAGCTACGAGCAGTACTTC. Translating it yields CASSPTSGSYEQYF.

This chain joins TRBV6-4 and TRBJ2-1, with TRBD1 identical over 11 bases. The ends lost 3 bases at V and 6 bases at J; junction bases unmatched: 1. The germline gives CDR1 MRHNA, CDR2 SNTAGT. The CDR3 totals 14 residues. The CDR3 spells CASSEGTGGNEQFF. The CDR3 DNA sequence: TGTGCCAGCAGTGAGGGGACAGGGGGCAATGAGCAGTTCTTC.

V and J are TRBV14 and TRBJ2-3; the match to TRBD2 covers 11 bases. The CDR3 is 16 amino acids. The V segment lost 4 bases and the J segment 1 base; nucleotides outside the gene matches: 4. Germline loops: CDR1 SGHDN, CDR2 FVKESK. For the CDR3, the DNA is TGTGCCAGCAGCCGATCGACTAGCGGGGGCACAGATACGCAGTATTTT. Translation: CASSRSTSGGTDTQYF.

The chain recombines TRBV4-1 with TRBJ1-1; 9 nucleotides align to TRBD1. The V segment lost 0 bases and the J segment 3 bases; nucleotides outside the gene matches: 2. This CDR3 spans 15 amino acids. In germline, CDR1 is MGHRA, CDR2 YSYEKL. CDR3 sequence reads: CASSQERTGDTEAFF. CDR3 sequence (DNA): TGCGCCAGCAGCCAAGAACGGACAGGGGACACTGAAGCTTTCTTT.

This clone was counted a single time. This rearrangement joins TRBV7-9 to TRBJ2-7; perhaps TRBD2 as D (6 bases). The germline V gene has CDR1 SEHNR and CDR2 FQNEAQ (reference sequence). The V gene lost 2 bases and the J gene lost 3 bases, with 11 bases spanning the gap. The CDR3 has 14 residues. CDR3 sequence (DNA): TGTGCCAGCAGCTTACCGGGGACTGGCTACGAGCAGTACTTC. As protein: CASSLPGTGYEQYF.

The J gene is TRBJ2-2, the V gene TRBV12-5; perhaps TRBD1 as D (6 bases). This CDR3 spans 13 amino acids. CDR1 is LGHNT, CDR2 FRNRAP, per germline. The V end was cut by 6 bases, the J end by 2 bases, with 7 bases between. The CDR3, as DNA: TGTGCTAGTGGGGACAGCAACACCGGGGAGCTGTTTTTT. Its translation is CASGDSNTGELFF.

This chain connects TRBV28 to TRBJ2-3; tentative D call: TRBD1 (5 bases). This CDR3 comprises 15 residues. Per germline, CDR1 MDHEN and CDR2 SYDVKM. V was cut by 6 bases and J by 2 bases, with 15 bases left in between. The CDR3 DNA follows: TGTGCCAGCAGCCCTACTGGACAACTCACAGATACGCAGTATTTT. Translation: CASSPTGQLTDTQYF.

The chain combines TRBV18 with TRBJ1-6; D call uncertain. From germline, CDR1 is KGHSH and CDR2 LQKENI. V lost 6 bases and J lost 9, with 21 bases in between. This CDR3 has 16 residues. Here the CDR3 reads CASSSESGLEGSPLHF. The CDR3 region has the DNA TGTGCCAGCTCTTCCGAATCCGGGCTCGAGGGTTCACCCCTCCACTTT.

The chain employs TRBV6-6 and TRBJ1-1, with D perhaps matching TRBD1 (6 bases). The CDR3 is made up of 12 amino acids. CDR1 and CDR2 (germline): MNHNY, SVGAGI (reference sequence). Between the trimmed V and J ends, which lost 4 bases and 4 bases, there was a span of 7 bases. The CDR3 nucleotides read TGTGCCAGCAGTTTCAGGGGCACTGAAGCTTTCTTT. Encoded protein: CASSFRGTEAFF.

Written as DNA, the CDR3 is TGTGCCAGCAGCTTATACAGCGGGAGGGAGGATACGCAGTATTTT. This encodes CASSLYSGREDTQYF. The chain uses TRBV7-3 and TRBJ2-3; the match to TRBD2 covers 10 bases. Trimming at V came to 2 bases and at J to 6 bases, leaving 5 bases not matched to a gene. There are 15 residues in the CDR3. Germline V gives CDR1 SGHTA, CDR2 FQGTGA.

For this clone: The sample holds other DNA sequences that translate to the same CDR3. The chain joins TRBV18 to TRBJ2-5, with D possibly matching TRBD2 (6 bases). Germline V gene lookup returns CDR1 KGHSH and CDR2 LQKENI. V was shortened by 0 bases and J by 3 bases, with 14 bases between the two germline ends. The length of the CDR3 is 16 residues. The CDR3 here is CASSPPASDAKETQYF. The DNA of the CDR3 is TGTGCCAGCTCACCACCGGCTAGCGACGCTAAAGAGACCCAGTACTTC.

The rearrangement joins TRBV27 to TRBJ2-7; TRBD2 aligns across 7 bases. The germline CDR1 and CDR2 sequences are MNHEY and SMNVEV (reference sequence). V lost 2 bases to trimming and J lost 2 bases; unmatched junction nucleotides: 6. The CDR3 runs to 15 residues. Here the CDR3 reads CASSLTSATPYEQYF. The CDR3 nucleotides read TGTGCCAGCAGTTTAACTAGCGCAACCCCCTACGAGCAGTACTTC.

The chain recombines TRBV4-1 with TRBJ2-3; maybe TRBD2 (5 bases). There are 16 residues in the CDR3. CDR1 and CDR2 from the germline V gene are MGHRA and YSYEKL. Between the trimmed V and J ends, which lost 3 bases and 2 bases, there was a span of 15 bases. The CDR3 region has the DNA TGCGCCAGCAGCCAGATCAATGGGCGGGCCACAGATACGCAGTATTTT. This encodes CASSQINGRATDTQYF.

This chain links TRBV4-3 with TRBJ1-3; D remains ambiguous. The CDR3 is made up of 15 amino acids. The V end lost 0 bases, the J end lost 0 bases, and 6 bases lay between the germline ends. The germline V gene encodes CDR1 LGHNA and CDR2 YSLEER. CDR3 residues: CASSQDRNSGNTIYF. In nucleotides, the CDR3 is TGCGCCAGCAGCCAAGACAGAAACTCTGGAAACACCATATATTTT.

This chain links TRBV4-1 with TRBJ2-7, with D possibly being TRBD1 (6 bases). Trimming stripped 1 base from V and 3 bases from J, with 10 bases between. The V gene's germline CDR1 is MGHRA and CDR2 YSYEKL. The CDR3 totals 14 residues. The CDR3 DNA follows: TGCGCCAGCAGCCAAGTGGGACAAAACTACGAGCAGTACTTC. Protein: CASSQVGQNYEQYF.

The chain recombines TRBV5-6 with TRBJ1-2; a weak D match, TRBD1 (5 bases). The CDR3 runs to 14 residues. V lost 4 bases to trimming and J lost 6 bases, with 16 bases between them. Germline V gene sequence: CDR1 SGHDT, CDR2 YYEEEE. The CDR3: CASSLGGTMDGYTF. The CDR3 DNA is TGTGCCAGCAGCCTCGGGGGAACAATGGATGGCTACACCTTC.

The chain couples TRBV18 to TRBJ2-7; D is possibly TRBD1 (5 bases). CDR3 length: 15 residues. Per germline, CDR1 KGHSH and CDR2 LQKENI. Between the trimmed V and J ends, which lost 3 bases and 9 bases, there was a span of 21 bases. The CDR3 protein is CASSPQTEVLGRQYF. CDR3 DNA sequence: TGTGCCAGCTCACCTCAGACAGAAGTTCTGGGTAGGCAGTACTTC.

The rearrangement joins TRBV7-2 to TRBJ1-6; D is possibly TRBD1 (6 bases). The germline V gene encodes CDR1 SGHTA and CDR2 FQGNSA. Trimming took 4 bases from V and 2 from J, leaving 15 bases between them. The CDR3 is 17 residues long. This chain's CDR3 is CASSSQPAGAYNSPLHF. The CDR3 DNA reads as TGTGCCAGCAGCTCCCAACCGGCAGGGGCCTATAATTCACCCCTCCACTTT. Based on the CDR3 plus reference TRBV7-2 and TRBJ1-6, the full variable domain is GAGVSQSPSNKVTEKGKDVELRCDPISGHTALYWYRQSLGQGLEFLIYFQGNSAPDKSGLPSDRFSAERTGGSVSTLTIQRTQQEDSAVYLCASSSQPAGAYNSPLHFGNGTRLTVT.

This chain uses TRBV19 with TRBJ2-5; D gene unclear. The V and J ends lost 3 bases and 1 base respectively, with 6 bases between them. The length of the CDR3 is 13 residues. Germline V gives CDR1 LNHDA, CDR2 SQIVND (reference sequence). The CDR3 region has the DNA TGTGCCAGTAGTATGTCTAGCCAAGAGACCCAGTACTTC. Translating gives CASSMSSQETQYF. Full variable domain (rest looked up from reference TRBV19 and TRBJ2-5): DGGITQSPKYLFRKEGQNVTLSCEQNLNHDAMYWYRQDPGQGLRLIYYSQIVNDFQKGDIAEGYSVSREKKESFPLTVTSAQKNPTAFYLCASSMSSQETQYFGPGTRLLVL.

This clone showed up just once. The genes are TRBV7-9 and TRBJ1-2; 8 bases align to TRBD1. The germline CDR1 and CDR2 sequences are SEHNR and FQNEAQ (reference sequence). The CDR3 length is 14 residues. V lost 2 bases and J lost 6; bases outside the gene matches: 5. The chain's CDR3 is CASSLTPGQDGYTF. CDR3 in DNA: TGTGCCAGCAGCTTAACGCCGGGACAGGATGGCTACACCTTC.

V is TRBV4-3 and J is TRBJ1-1, with D hard to call. Germline loops: CDR1 LGHNA, CDR2 YSLEER. The CDR3 covers 12 residues. Trimming took 3 bases from V and 1 from J, leaving 3 bases between them. CDR3 in DNA: TGCGCCAGCAGCCACAGGAACACTGAAGCTTTCTTT. It codes for CASSHRNTEAFF.

The chain is built from TRBV7-9 and TRBJ2-3, with 7 bases fitting TRBD1. The CDR3 spans 19 residues. V trimming: 5 bases; J trimming: 5 bases; junction bases outside the gene matches: 22. Germline V gives CDR1 SEHNR, CDR2 FQNEAQ (reference sequence). The CDR3 nucleotides are TGTGCCAGCAGCCCCACCGGGACAGCACCAGGCCCGAGGAGAGATACGCAGTATTTT. Amino acid sequence: CASSPTGTAPGPRRDTQYF.

The rearrangement joins TRBV11-2 to TRBJ2-7, with 8 bases matching TRBD1. CDR1 and CDR2 (germline): SGHAT, FQNNGV. After removal of 1 base from V and 6 bases from J, the junction contained 8 bases not matched to a gene. The CDR3 has 15 amino acids. The CDR3 spells CASSLVLGQGGEQYF. The CDR3 nucleotides are TGTGCCAGCAGCTTAGTCTTAGGACAGGGTGGCGAGCAGTACTTC.

This chain links TRBV11-2 with TRBJ2-7; perhaps TRBD1 as D (5 bases). The V and J ends lost 5 bases and 2 bases respectively, with 10 bases between them. From germline, CDR1 is SGHAT and CDR2 FQNNGV. The CDR3 has 13 residues. This CDR3 reads CASSRGAAYEQYF. Written as DNA, the CDR3 is TGTGCCAGCAGCAGGGGTGCGGCCTACGAGCAGTACTTC.

The CDR3 sequence is CATDTNYGYTF. The CDR3, as DNA: TGTGCCACCGACACTAACTATGGCTACACCTTC. The V and J genes are TRBV6-1 and TRBJ1-2, with D hard to call. CDR3 size: 11 residues. Germline assignment: CDR1 MNHNS and CDR2 SASEGT. V was cut by 10 bases and J by 0 bases, with 6 bases left in between.

The count of this clone is one. The chain links TRBV15 to TRBJ2-7, with a tentative D call TRBD2 (5 bases). V was shortened by 4 bases and J by 2 bases, with 9 bases between the two germline ends. CDR1 and CDR2 from the germline V gene are LNHNV and YYDKDF (reference sequence). The length of the CDR3 is 13 residues. For the CDR3, the DNA is TGTGCCACCAGCACCCACGGGGCCTACGAGCAGTACTTC. Translating it yields CATSTHGAYEQYF.

This chain uses TRBV11-1 with TRBJ1-1, with 7 bases that match TRBD1. With 5 bases clipped from V and 7 bases from J, the junction kept 7 bases outside the gene matches. This CDR3 comprises 13 residues. In germline, CDR1 is SGHAT, CDR2 FQDESV (reference sequence). CDR3 protein: CASSHRGRNEAFF. The CDR3 nucleotides read TGTGCCAGCAGCCACAGGGGTAGGAATGAAGCTTTCTTT.

V usage is TRBV7-6 and J usage is TRBJ2-3; D is possibly TRBD2 (6 bases). Trimming cost V 5 bases and J 2 bases, with 17 bases left between them. There are 16 residues in the CDR3. CDR1 is SGHVS and CDR2 is FNYEAQ in the germline V gene. CDR3 loop: CASSETREQSTDTQYF. The CDR3 nucleotides read TGTGCCAGCAGCGAGACTAGGGAGCAATCCACAGATACGCAGTATTTT.

The CDR3 is CASSHVRTGPGNYEQYF. For the CDR3, the DNA is TGCGCCAGCAGCCACGTTAGAACCGGGCCGGGGAACTACGAGCAGTACTTC. The chain recombines TRBV4-1 with TRBJ2-7; D might be TRBD2 (5 bases). Germline V gives CDR1 MGHRA, CDR2 YSYEKL. The germline V and J ends were trimmed by 3 bases and 3 bases, with 21 bases remaining between them. CDR3 length: 17 residues.